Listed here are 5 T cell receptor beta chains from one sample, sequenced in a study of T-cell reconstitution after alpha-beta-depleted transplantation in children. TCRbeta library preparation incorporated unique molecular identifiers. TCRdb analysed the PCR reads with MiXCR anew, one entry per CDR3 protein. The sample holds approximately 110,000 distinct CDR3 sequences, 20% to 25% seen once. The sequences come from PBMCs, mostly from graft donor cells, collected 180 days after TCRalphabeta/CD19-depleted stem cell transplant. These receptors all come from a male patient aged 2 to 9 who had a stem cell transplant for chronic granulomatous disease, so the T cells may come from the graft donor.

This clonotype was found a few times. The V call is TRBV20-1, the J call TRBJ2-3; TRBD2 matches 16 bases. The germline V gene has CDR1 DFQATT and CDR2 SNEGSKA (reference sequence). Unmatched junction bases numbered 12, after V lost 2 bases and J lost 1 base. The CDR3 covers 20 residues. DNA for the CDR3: TGCAGTGCTAGACAATCTCCGGGACTAGCGGGAGGGTATCGCACAGATACGCAGTATTTT. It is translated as CSARQSPGLAGGYRTDTQYF.

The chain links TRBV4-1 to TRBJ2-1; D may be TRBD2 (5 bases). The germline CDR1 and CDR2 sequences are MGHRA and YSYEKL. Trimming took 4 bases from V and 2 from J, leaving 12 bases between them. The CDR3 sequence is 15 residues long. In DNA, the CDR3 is TGCGCCAGCAGCCTCCTTCGGGGAGCCTACAATGAGCAGTTCTTC. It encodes CASSLLRGAYNEQFF.

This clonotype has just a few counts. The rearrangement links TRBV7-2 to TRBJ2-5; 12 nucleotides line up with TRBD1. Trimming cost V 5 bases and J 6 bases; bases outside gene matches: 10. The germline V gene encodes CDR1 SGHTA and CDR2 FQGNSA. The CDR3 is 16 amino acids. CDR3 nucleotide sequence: TGTGCCAGCAGCCCAGAGGGGACAGGGGGCCGGAAGACCCAGTACTTC. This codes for CASSPEGTGGRKTQYF.

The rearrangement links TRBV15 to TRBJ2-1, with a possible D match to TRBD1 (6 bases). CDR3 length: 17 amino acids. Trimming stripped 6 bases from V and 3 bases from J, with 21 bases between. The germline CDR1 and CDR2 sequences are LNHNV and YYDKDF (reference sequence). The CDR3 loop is CATSIWSGRGHYNEQFF. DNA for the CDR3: TGTGCCACCAGTATTTGGTCGGGCAGGGGACACTACAATGAGCAGTTCTTC.

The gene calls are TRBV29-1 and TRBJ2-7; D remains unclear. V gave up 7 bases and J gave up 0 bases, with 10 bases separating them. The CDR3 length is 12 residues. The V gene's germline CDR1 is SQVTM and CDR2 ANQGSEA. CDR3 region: CSAINLSYEQYF. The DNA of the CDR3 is TGCAGCGCCATTAACCTCTCCTACGAGCAGTACTTC.